The sequence of this TCR beta chain was determined in a study of blood T cells in healthy people across ages. Per the germline V gene, CDR1 is SGHRS and CDR2 is YFSETQ. The CDR3 consists of 13 residues. The ends were cut back, 4 bases at V and 11 bases at J, with 18 bases in the middle. PCR was performed a second time for roughly 6 to 12 cycles using a sample-barcoded 5' primer and a J-beta primer mix. TCRdb itself ran the 5' RACE reads through MiXCR, one entry per CDR3 protein. This sample has hundreds of thousands of distinct CDR3 sequences, with approximately 29% found just once. Sequencing used blood. The chain links TRBV5-1 to TRBJ2-5, with D perhaps matching TRBD1 or TRBD2 (5 bases each). This TCR was sampled from an elderly woman in good health. This CDR3 is CASSVGTSNEQYF. The CDR3 nucleotides read TGCGCCAGCAGCGTGGGGACCAGCAATGAGCAGTACTTC. Based on the CDR3 plus reference TRBV5-1 and TRBJ2-5, the full variable domain is KAGVTQTPRYLIKTRGQQVTLSCSPISGHRSVSWYQQTPGQGLQFLFEYFSETQRNKGNFPGRFSGRQFSNSRSEMNVSTLELGDSALYLCASSVGTSNEQYFGPGTRLLVL.